This T cell receptor beta chain was identified in a study of blood T cell repertoires in COVID-19. Between the trimmed V and J ends, which lost 5 bases and 0 bases, there was a span of 14 bases. This CDR3 spans 16 amino acids. Germline lookup yields CDR1 SGHVS and CDR2 FNYEAQ. Assay used: immunoSEQ multiplex PCR; TCRdb lists only in-frame clones, some missing. The sample holds about 170,000 clones, roughly 90% seen once. This receptor was identified in a man younger than 35 with COVID-19, enrolled during active disease. Input material: peripheral blood. J is TRBJ2-1 and V is TRBV7-6; no clear D gene. CDR3 loop: CASSHFERSSYNEQFF. As DNA, the CDR3 is TGTGCCAGCAGCCACTTCGAAAGGAGCTCCTACAATGAGCAGTTCTTC. The whole variable domain, remainder taken from reference TRBV7-6 and TRBJ2-1, is GAGVSQSPRYKVTKRGQDVALRCDPISGHVSLYWYRQALGQGPEFLTYFNYEAQQDKSGLPNDRFSAERPEGSISTLTIQRTEQRDSAMYRCASSHFERSSYNEQFFGPGTRLTVL.